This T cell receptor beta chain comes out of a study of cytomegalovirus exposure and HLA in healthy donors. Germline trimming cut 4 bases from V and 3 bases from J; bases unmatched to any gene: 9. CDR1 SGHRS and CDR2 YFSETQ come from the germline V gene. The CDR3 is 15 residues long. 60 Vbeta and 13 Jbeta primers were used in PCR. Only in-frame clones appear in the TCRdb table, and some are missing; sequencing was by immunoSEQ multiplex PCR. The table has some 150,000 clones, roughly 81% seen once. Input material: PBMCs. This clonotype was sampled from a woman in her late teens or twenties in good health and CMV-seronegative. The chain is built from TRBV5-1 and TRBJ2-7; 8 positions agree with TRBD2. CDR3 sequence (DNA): TGCGCCAGCAGCCCCAGTCTAGCGGGTATCTACGAGCAGTACTTC. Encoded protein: CASSPSLAGIYEQYF.